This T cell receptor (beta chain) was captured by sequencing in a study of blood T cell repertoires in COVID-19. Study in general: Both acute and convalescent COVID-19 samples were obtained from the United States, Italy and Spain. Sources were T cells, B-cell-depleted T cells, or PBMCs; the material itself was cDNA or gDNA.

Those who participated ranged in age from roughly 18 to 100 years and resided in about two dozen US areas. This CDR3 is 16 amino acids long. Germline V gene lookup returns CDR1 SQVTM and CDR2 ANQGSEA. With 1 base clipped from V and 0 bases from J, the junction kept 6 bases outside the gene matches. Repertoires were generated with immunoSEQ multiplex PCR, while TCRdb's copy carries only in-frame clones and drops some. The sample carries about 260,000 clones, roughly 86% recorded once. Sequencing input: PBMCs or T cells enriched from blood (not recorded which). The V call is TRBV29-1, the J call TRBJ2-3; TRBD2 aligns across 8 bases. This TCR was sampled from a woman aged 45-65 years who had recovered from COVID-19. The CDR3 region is CSVEGLAYASTDTQYF. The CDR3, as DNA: TGCAGCGTTGAAGGACTAGCGTACGCTAGCACAGATACGCAGTATTTT.